This is a list of T cell receptor beta chains from one sample in a study of T-cell memory formation after mild COVID-19. One entry per CDR3 protein, called by TCRdb with MiXCR from the 5' RACE reads. Of around 420,000 distinct CDR3 sequences in the sample, 20% to 25% were seen once. Sequenced material: PBMCs or a T cell subset sorted from them (not recorded which). These TCRs come from an adult woman who had mild COVID-19 (a few samples of this study predate the infection). Cell type and time point are not known. Both conserved end residues are part of each CDR3. The order of the fields is V gene, CDR3 protein.

>TRBV12-3/TRBV12-4
CASSPVHGYTF
>TRBV12-3/TRBV12-4
CASSIPGQGVGTEAFF
>TRBV24-1
CATFGNTIYF
>TRBV29-1
CSVEGRSLGTGDYGYTF
>TRBV5-1
CASCTGYGTDTQYF
>TRBV7-3
CASSLPSGSTDTQYF
>TRBV20-1
CSARGLGDEQFF
>TRBV20-1
CSALGGAGGSETQYF
>TRBV7-9
CASSTQVYEQYF
>TRBV12-5
CASGFSSGRTSEQFF
>TRBV11-1
CASSLLRNSYNEQFF
>TRBV9
CASSVLGQGGSNEQFF
>TRBV4-2
CASSKSSGRVSTDTQYF
>TRBV12-3/TRBV12-4
CASSLPLGQPSTEAFF
>TRBV5-6
CASSLKANYGYIF
>TRBV20-1
CSARHDKNIQYF
>TRBV12-3/TRBV12-4
CASSSSGVPPYEQYF
>TRBV12-3/TRBV12-4
CASSSTITEAFF
>TRBV9
CASSLQGDSYEQYF
>TRBV20-1
CSATSGTSGSNEQFF